The source of this T cell receptor beta chain is a study of human T cells and chemical hapten exposure (dated by TCRdb to 2020 to 2022). General notes on the study: For sensitization, 2% DPC in acetone was applied to a 2 cm by 2 cm area of upper inner arm skin. Patch testing was done on the upper back using Finn chambers containing 0.01% DPC, and results were scored after 6 days according to International Contact Dermatitis Research Group standards. Nearly 30 alopecia patients provided blood for TCR sequencing at one to four time points (pre-sensitization, 2, 6 and 24 weeks). Blood samples were taken from patients before sensitization (week 0) and at 2, 6 and about 24 weeks after DPC sensitization. Libraries were pooled for sequencing, and variation in per-sample TCR yields was attributed mainly to small differences in library volumes within the pool. Throughout the study period of 20 to 30 weeks, patients also received therapeutic DPC doses to the scalp every week. Peripheral blood TCR repertoire changes were tracked in vivo in alopecia patients during primary and secondary sensitization to the hapten diphenylcyclopropenone (DPC). Alopecia areata with under or over 50% scalp involvement, alopecia totalis and alopecia universalis were represented in the patient cohort, which was mostly female. General study outcomes and caveats: After repeated subsampling, changes were observed in the strength of the expansion versus patch-test correlation and in the threshold at which the correlation became significant. The number of PT1 expanded TCRs positively correlated with patch test score, significant at thresholds 8, 16 and 32 but not 4. Compared with pre-sensitization or healthy control sets, expanded TCRs formed significantly more large CDR3 similarity clusters, which is consistent with antigen-driven responses. DPC sensitization did not change how many TCRs were above 1 in 1000 frequency, and no evidence was found of alterations in global repertoire structure. Because every patient had alopecia, a presumed autoimmune disease, the patients' immune response might differ from that of healthy individuals.

This clonotype is identified as medium-sized (0.01 to 0.1%). Its recognized antigen is unknown. Per-nucleotide qualities are absent, and no much larger clonotype sits a single base away. The library was prepared using RACE. The sequencing machine was a NextSeq 500. During library preparation, unique molecular identifiers were attached to individual cDNA molecules so that TCRs could be counted quantitatively and reproducibly. For every blood RNA sample, sequencing covered both the TCR alpha and TCR beta chains. In the source study's methods: The median number of TCRs per sample was 95,638, ranging from about 20,000 to 690,600. The Decombinator software suite was used to annotate the V, J and CDR3 of the TCR reads. Every sample was subsampled to the same number of TCRs (28,000) for the PS versus PT1 abundance plots. Expanded TCRs were defined as absent before sensitization and observed at least eight times at the 2-week time point. TCRdb's own reprocessing of the public reads used fastp at Q25 and MiXCR and kept productive beta chains. Rows are combined by CDR3 protein, so each entry shows the most common genes and DNA. Here the V and J calls rest on TCRdb's processing, not on the authors' analysis. This sample lists 350,000 or so distinct CDR3 sequences; around 7% were detected once. Clones ranked in the top ten supply about 8% of the sample.

The germline V gene (reference sequence) specifies LGHDT as CDR1 and YNNKEL as CDR2. Deletion took 0 bases off V and 6 bases off J, with a span of 11 bases between the germline ends. The CDR3 sequence holds 14 residues, the cysteine and phenylalanine included. Only the CDR3 DNA stays, 42 bases, in frame from base 1. The time point label of this sample denotes: patch test 1, 2 weeks after DPC sensitization. The sample's treatment or condition label is to be understood as: therapeutic diphenylcyclopropenone sensitization with weekly scalp DPC. At each patch-test visit, blood was drawn before the patch test was applied. To be eligible, patients had to be aged 18 to 70, diagnosed with alopecia and judged suitable for DPC therapy, while pregnant patients were excluded. Unfractionated whole blood was collected in Tempus Blood RNA tubes, and total RNA was extracted from that blood.

Here the sequenced sample was whole blood, taken in connection with sensitization to the hapten diphenylcyclopropenone (DPC). This receptor was obtained from a woman in her late teens or twenties with alopecia areata. Some clones in this sample may be carry-over from other donors' samples. This chain joins TRBV3-1 to TRBJ1-2; the D gene lacks a confident call. The CDR3 protein sequence reads: CASSQEWNPDGYTF. The DNA sequence reads TGTGCCAGCAGCCAAGAATGGAATCCGGATGGCTACACCTTC.